Here is one T cell receptor (beta chain) with its context. In assigning cohorts, the study relied on participant-reported clinical history. This table comes from immunoSEQ multiplex PCR, and its TCRdb copy is limited to in-frame clones, with some not included. The data contain under 200,000 clones, around 80% of them singletons. The sample is drawn from a study of blood T cell repertoires in COVID-19. On the study more broadly: T cells, B-cell-depleted T cells, or PBMCs provided the cDNA or gDNA that served as material.

The receptor's source is a woman aged 70-85 years in a cohort exposed to, infected with or recovered from COVID-19 (not recorded which). The sequenced sample consisted of PBMCs or T cells enriched from blood (not recorded which).

Written as DNA, the CDR3 is TGTGCCAGCAGTCAGGGACTAGCGGGACCTACGGATACGCAGTATTTT. This translates into CASSQGLAGPTDTQYF. The chain has TRBV27 and TRBJ2-3; 13 bases agree with TRBD2. This CDR3 spans 16 amino acids. CDR1 and CDR2 (germline): MNHEY, SMNVEV (reference sequence). V lost 5 bases to trimming and J lost 6 bases; unmatched junction nucleotides: 8.